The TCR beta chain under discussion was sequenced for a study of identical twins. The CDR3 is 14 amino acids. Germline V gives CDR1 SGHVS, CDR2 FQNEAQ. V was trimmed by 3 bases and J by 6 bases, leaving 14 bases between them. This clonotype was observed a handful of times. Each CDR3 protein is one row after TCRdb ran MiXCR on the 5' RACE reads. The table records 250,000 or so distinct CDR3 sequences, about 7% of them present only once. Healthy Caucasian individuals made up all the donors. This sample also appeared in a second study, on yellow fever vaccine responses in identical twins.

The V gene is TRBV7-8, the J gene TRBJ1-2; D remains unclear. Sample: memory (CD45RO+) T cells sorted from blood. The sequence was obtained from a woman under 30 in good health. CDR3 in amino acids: CASSFRGKFDGYTF. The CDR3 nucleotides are TGTGCCAGCAGCTTTAGAGGGAAGTTCGATGGCTACACCTTC.